Presented here are 15 T cell receptor beta chains from one specimen sequenced in a study of PD-L1 blockade in urothelial cancer. Sequenced by immunoSEQ multiplex PCR; TCRdb stores in-frame clones only, minus some. The sample has 60,000 to 85,000 clones, around 90% seen once; the top ten hold about 6%. The sample consisted of PBMCs, taken around atezolizumab (anti-PD-L1) treatment. Source of these receptors: a woman aged 70-85 years with urothelial cancer.

The V and J genes are TRBV29-1 and TRBJ2-5; a weak D match, TRBD1 (6 bases). The CDR3 runs to 15 residues. Trimming stripped 3 bases from V and 7 bases from J, with 21 bases between. The germline V gene encodes CDR1 SQVTM and CDR2 ANQGSEA. The CDR3 is CSVDRFGGRVATQYF. DNA for the CDR3: TGCAGCGTTGACCGGTTTGGGGGCCGGGTAGCGACCCAGTACTTC.

J is TRBJ1-4 and V is TRBV11-2, with D possibly matching TRBD1 (6 bases). V was trimmed by 0 bases and J by 7 bases, leaving 12 bases between them. The germline CDR1 and CDR2 sequences are SGHAT and FQNNGV. This CDR3 has 15 residues. The CDR3: CASSLEARGIEKLFF. CDR3 in DNA: TGTGCCAGCAGCTTAGAGGCGAGGGGGATTGAAAAACTGTTTTTT.

V usage is TRBV19 and J usage is TRBJ1-5; maybe TRBD1 (6 bases). The CDR3 loop spans 16 amino acids. The germline V gene encodes CDR1 LNHDA and CDR2 SQIVND (reference sequence). Trimming left V 4 bases short and J 0 bases short, with 13 bases between. CDR3 sequence (DNA): TGTGCCAGTAGTAAACAGGGTAGGTATAGCAATCAGCCCCAGCATTTT. As protein: CASSKQGRYSNQPQHF.

This clone was observed once. The gene calls are TRBV15 and TRBJ2-2; 9 bases are a match to TRBD1. CDR1 is LNHNV, CDR2 YYDKDF, per germline (reference sequence). V was pared by 6 bases and J by 6 bases, with 2 bases of the junction left unmatched. The CDR3 covers 13 residues. The CDR3 here is CATRDRGAGELFF. CDR3 DNA sequence: TGTGCCACCAGGGACAGGGGTGCCGGGGAGCTGTTTTTT. The full variable domain, with the rest looked up from reference TRBV15 and TRBJ2-2, is DAMVIQNPRYQVTQFGKPVTLSCSQTLNHNVMYWYQQKSSQAPKLLFHYYDKDFNNEADTPDNFQSRRPNTSFCFLDIRSPGLGDTAMYLCATRDRGAGELFFGEGSRLTVL.

The CDR3 nucleotides read TGTGCCGCCGGGGCTGGCGCGGGGGACTATGGCTACACCTTC. Translated: CAAGAGAGDYGYTF. The rearrangement uses TRBV2 and TRBJ1-2, with D possibly matching TRBD1 (5 bases). Trimming shortened V by 11 bases and J by 3 bases, and 19 bases separated the two germline ends. The CDR3 length is 14 residues. The germline CDR1 and CDR2 sequences are SNHLY and FYNNEI. The variable domain in full, with the rest retrieved from reference TRBV2 and TRBJ1-2, is EPEVTQTPSHQVTQMGQEVILRCVPISNHLYFYWYRQILGQKVEFLVSFYNNEISEKSEIFDDQFSVERPDGSNFTLKIRSTKLEDSAMYFCAAGAGAGDYGYTFGSGTRLTVV.

This clone appeared once. The genes are TRBV5-1 and TRBJ1-1; 7 bases align to TRBD1. CDR1 is SGHRS and CDR2 is YFSETQ in the germline V gene. CDR3 length: 14 amino acids. With V trimmed by 0 bases and J by 7 bases, 6 bases remained unmatched. The CDR3 nucleotides read TGCGCCAGCAGCTTGGGAGACAGGGCGCGTGAAGCTTTCTTT. Protein: CASSLGDRAREAFF.

This chain links TRBV5-1 with TRBJ2-1, with 10 nucleotides matching TRBD2. Looked up from germline, CDR1 is SGHRS and CDR2 is YFSETQ. V lost 0 bases and J lost 7; bases outside the gene matches: 1. The CDR3 runs 14 residues. The CDR3 DNA is TGCGCCAGCAGCTTGGCGACTAGCGGGAATGAGCAGTTCTTC. Translated, it gives CASSLATSGNEQFF. Based on the CDR3 plus reference TRBV5-1 and TRBJ2-1, the full variable domain is KAGVTQTPRYLIKTRGQQVTLSCSPISGHRSVSWYQQTPGQGLQFLFEYFSETQRNKGNFPGRFSGRQFSNSRSEMNVSTLELGDSALYLCASSLATSGNEQFFGPGTRLTVL.

The rearrangement links TRBV7-6 to TRBJ1-3; D perhaps matches TRBD1 (5 bases). The CDR3 contains 14 residues. Trimming shortened V by 4 bases and J by 0 bases, and 7 bases separated the two germline ends. Germline values: CDR1 SGHVS, CDR2 FNYEAQ. Written as DNA, the CDR3 is TGTGCCAGCAGCTCGGGGGTCTCTGGAAACACCATATATTTT. It yields the protein CASSSGVSGNTIYF.

The V and J genes are TRBV6-1 and TRBJ1-5; maybe TRBD1 (5 bases). Germline assignment: CDR1 MNHNS and CDR2 SASEGT. This CDR3 is built from 13 residues. The V and J ends lost 4 bases and 3 bases respectively, with 7 bases between them. This CDR3 reads CASSGQPNQPQHF. The CDR3 nucleotides read TGTGCCAGCAGTGGACAGCCCAATCAGCCCCAGCATTTT.

This chain links TRBV5-4 with TRBJ1-1, with D tentatively TRBD1 (6 bases). This CDR3 region has 14 residues. V was trimmed by 6 bases and J by 1 base, leaving 13 bases between them. Germline lookup yields CDR1 SGHNT and CDR2 YYREEE (reference sequence). CDR3: CASTLDSSNTEAFF. CDR3 coding DNA: TGTGCCAGCACCCTGGACAGTTCGAACACTGAAGCTTTCTTT.

DNA for the CDR3: TGTGCCAGCAGCGGGGGGTCGGGAGGCTACACCTTC. Residues: CASSGGSGGYTF. The V gene is TRBV2, the J gene TRBJ1-2; D possibly corresponds to TRBD1 (5 bases). V was shortened by 6 bases and J by 8 bases, with 13 bases between the two germline ends. The CDR3 is made up of 12 amino acids. Germline CDR1 is SNHLY and CDR2 is FYNNEI.

The chain uses TRBV5-1 and TRBJ2-3; 14 nucleotides agree with TRBD2. The CDR3 sequence is 16 residues long. Trimming at V came to 4 bases and at J to 6 bases, leaving 7 bases not matched to a gene. CDR1 and CDR2 from the germline V gene are SGHRS and YFSETQ. The CDR3 region is CASSLGLAGGMDTQYF. CDR3 nucleotide sequence: TGCGCCAGCAGCCTAGGACTAGCGGGAGGAATGGATACGCAGTATTTT. The whole variable domain, remainder taken from reference TRBV5-1 and TRBJ2-3, is KAGVTQTPRYLIKTRGQQVTLSCSPISGHRSVSWYQQTPGQGLQFLFEYFSETQRNKGNFPGRFSGRQFSNSRSEMNVSTLELGDSALYLCASSLGLAGGMDTQYFGPGTRLTVL.

The chain's CDR3 is CASSFSRGDFGSYEQYF. CDR3 DNA sequence: TGCGCCAGCAGCTTCAGCAGGGGGGACTTTGGTTCCTACGAGCAGTACTTC. This rearrangement joins TRBV5-1 to TRBJ2-7; TRBD1 might be the D (7 bases). Trimming removed 2 bases from V and 1 base from J, with 19 bases in between. CDR3 length equals 17 residues. Germline values: CDR1 SGHRS, CDR2 YFSETQ.

This chain uses TRBV7-2 with TRBJ2-7; D is undetermined. Germline V CDR1 and CDR2: SGHTA, FQGNSA. The CDR3 totals 11 residues. V gave up 6 bases and J gave up 3 bases, with 6 bases separating them. CDR3 loop: CASRNGYEQYF. CDR3 bases: TGTGCCAGCAGGAACGGCTACGAGCAGTACTTC.

The chain combines TRBV11-2 with TRBJ2-3; D not certain. CDR3 size: 15 residues. The V end was cut by 1 base, the J end by 1 base, with 9 bases between. The germline V gene has CDR1 SGHAT and CDR2 FQNNGV. The CDR3 region is CASSLAPGRTDTQYF. The DNA of the CDR3 is TGTGCCAGCAGCTTAGCTCCAGGCCGCACAGATACGCAGTATTTT.